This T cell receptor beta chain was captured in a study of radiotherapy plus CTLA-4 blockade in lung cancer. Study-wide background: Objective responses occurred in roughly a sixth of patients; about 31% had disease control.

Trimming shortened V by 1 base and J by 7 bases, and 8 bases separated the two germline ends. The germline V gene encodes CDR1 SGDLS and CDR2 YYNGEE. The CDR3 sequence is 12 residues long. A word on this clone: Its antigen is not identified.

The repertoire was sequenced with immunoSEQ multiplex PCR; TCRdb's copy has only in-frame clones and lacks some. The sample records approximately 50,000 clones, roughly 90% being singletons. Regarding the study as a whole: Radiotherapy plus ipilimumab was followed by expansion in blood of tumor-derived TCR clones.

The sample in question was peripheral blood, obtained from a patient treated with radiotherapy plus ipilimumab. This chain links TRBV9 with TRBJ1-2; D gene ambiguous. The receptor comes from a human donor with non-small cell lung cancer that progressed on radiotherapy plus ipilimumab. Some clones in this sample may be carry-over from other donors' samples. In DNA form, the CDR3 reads TGTGCCAGCAGCGTATTCTCCGGTGGCTACACCTTC. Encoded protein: CASSVFSGGYTF.